These 31 T cell receptor beta chains originate from one sample sequenced in a study of control samples from healthy donors and cancer patients. Profiling relied on immunoSEQ multiplex PCR, and the TCRdb table lists in-frame clones only, not all of them. Here the sample spans 100,000 to 150,000 clones, 91% being singletons. Sequencing used blood. The receptors were gathered from a woman aged 18-35 years in good health.

The chain employs TRBV3-1 (or the pseudogene TRBV3-2) and TRBJ1-5; tentatively, D is TRBD1 (5 bases). V was pared by 1 base and J by 6 bases, with 10 bases between. This CDR3 is built from 14 residues. Germline CDR1 and CDR2: LGHDT and YNNKEL (reference sequence). The CDR3 region has the DNA TGTGCCAGCAGCCAAGGGACAACCGCTCAGCCCCAGCATTTT. Translated, it gives CASSQGTTAQPQHF.

The rearrangement uses TRBV6-5 and TRBJ2-1; 7 positions agree with TRBD2. The length of the CDR3 is 14 residues. The J segment lost 6 bases and the V segment lost 6 bases, leaving 8 bases of the junction unmatched. CDR1 MNHEY and CDR2 SVGAGI come from the germline V gene. The CDR3 sequence: CASSHMGGGNEQFF. Written as DNA, the CDR3 is TGTGCCAGCAGCCATATGGGGGGGGGCAATGAGCAGTTCTTC.

In this sample, this clone turned up once. The J gene is TRBJ2-3, the V gene TRBV12-3 or TRBV12-4; D not certain. The CDR3 runs 12 residues. V gave up 3 bases and J gave up 5 bases, with 6 bases separating them. In nucleotides, the CDR3 is TGTGCCAGCAGTTTCCCGGGAGATACGCAGTATTTT. Encoded protein: CASSFPGDTQYF.

The chain carries TRBV6-2 or TRBV6-3 and TRBJ2-7; a weak D match, TRBD1 (6 bases). Germline lookup yields CDR1 MNHEY and CDR2 SVGEGT. CDR3 length: 13 residues. Trimming cost V 5 bases and J 2 bases, with 10 bases left between them. The CDR3 DNA reads as TGTGCCAGCAGTGACAGGAGCCCCTACGAGCAGTACTTC. Protein sequence: CASSDRSPYEQYF.

A single count supports this clone. As DNA, the CDR3 is TGCAGCTGTCGGGGGGCTGATGGCTACACCTTC. This sequence encodes CSCRGADGYTF. The chain employs TRBV29-1 and TRBJ1-2; possibly TRBD1 for D (6 bases). The germline V gene has CDR1 SQVTM and CDR2 ANQGSEA. The CDR3 has 11 amino acids. V lost 8 bases, J lost 6 bases, and 13 bases lay in between. Full variable domain (missing parts from reference TRBV29-1 and TRBJ1-2): SAVISQKPSRDICQRGTSLTIQCQVDSQVTMMFWYRQQPGQSLTLIATANQGSEATYESGFVIDKFPISRPNLTFSTLTVSNMSPEDSSIYLCSCRGADGYTFGSGTRLTVV.

This chain connects TRBV28 to TRBJ1-2; perhaps TRBD1 as D (5 bases). CDR3 length: 13 amino acids. The germline V gene has CDR1 MDHEN and CDR2 SYDVKM. The V end lost 5 bases, the J end lost 4 bases, and 11 bases lay between the germline ends. The CDR3 DNA is TGTGCCAGCAGTCCTGCCGGGGCCTATGGCTACACCTTC. Its translation: CASSPAGAYGYTF.

The rearrangement uses TRBV6-2 or TRBV6-3 and TRBJ1-1; D unresolved. Per the germline V gene, CDR1 is MNHEY and CDR2 is SVGEGT. This CDR3 comprises 13 residues. V was pared by 6 bases and J by 10 bases, with 18 bases between. CDR3 nucleotide sequence: TGTGCCAGCAGCCTACGTTTTGGGGATCGAGCTTTCTTT. Amino acid sequence: CASSLRFGDRAFF.

The V gene is TRBV5-6, the J gene TRBJ1-4; tentative D call: TRBD1 (5 bases). V shed 3 bases and J shed 3 bases, with 18 bases lying between them. Germline V gives CDR1 SGHDT, CDR2 YYEEEE. This CDR3 is built from 17 residues. The CDR3 spells CASSSSSGGGSNEKLFF. CDR3 nucleotide sequence: TGTGCCAGCAGCTCCTCGTCCGGGGGAGGGTCTAATGAAAAACTGTTTTTT.

As DNA, the CDR3 is TGTGCCAGCAGTTATACCCCCAGGGGGACTGAAGCTTTCTTT. As protein: CASSYTPRGTEAFF. The V gene is TRBV6-9, the J gene TRBJ1-1, with 7 bases fitting TRBD1. Germline V lookup: CDR1 MNHGY, CDR2 SVAAGI. The J segment lost 5 bases and the V segment lost 2 bases, leaving 5 bases of the junction unmatched. There are 14 residues in the CDR3.

The rearrangement joins TRBV29-1 to TRBJ2-1; D uncertain. Germline CDR1 SQVTM, CDR2 ANQGSEA. The CDR3 length is 12 residues. The V gene lost 7 bases and the J gene lost 7 bases, with 14 bases spanning the gap. As DNA, the CDR3 is TGCAGCGCCTCAGGTCAAGGGAATGAGCAGTTCTTC. Translated: CSASGQGNEQFF.

The chain has TRBV6-4 and TRBJ1-1; 9 bases line up with TRBD1. The ends lost 0 bases at V and 5 bases at J; junction bases unmatched: 1. Germline CDR1 reads MRHNA; CDR2 reads SNTAGT. CDR3 length: 14 amino acids. The CDR3 reads CASSDSDRGTEAFF. The CDR3 coding sequence is TGTGCCAGCAGTGACTCTGACAGGGGGACTGAAGCTTTCTTT.

The chain uses TRBV19 and TRBJ2-7; 9 bases map to TRBD1. J gave up 0 bases and V 3 bases, and 6 bases lay outside the gene matches. This CDR3 is 16 amino acids long. In germline, CDR1 is LNHDA, CDR2 SQIVND (reference sequence). CDR3 in DNA: TGTGCCAGTAGTATCTCCGGGACAGGGAGCTCCTACGAGCAGTACTTC. Amino acids: CASSISGTGSSYEQYF.

V and J are TRBV24-1 and TRBJ1-2; weak D call: TRBD1 (6 bases). The CDR3 consists of 16 residues. Germline lookup yields CDR1 KGHDR and CDR2 SFDVKD. Trimming took 5 bases from V and 4 from J, leaving 19 bases between them. This chain's CDR3 is CATSVPYQTGSYGYTF. The DNA for the CDR3 is TGTGCCACCAGTGTCCCGTATCAAACAGGGAGCTATGGCTACACCTTC.

This sequence joins TRBV30 and TRBJ2-5, with D perhaps TRBD1 (5 bases). This CDR3 is 11 amino acids long. Germline lookup yields CDR1 GTSNPN and CDR2 SVGIG (reference sequence). Trimming cost V 5 bases and J 3 bases, with 7 bases left between them. CDR3 in amino acids: CAWGAEETQYF. The CDR3, as DNA: TGTGCCTGGGGGGCCGAAGAGACCCAGTACTTC.

This clone was recorded only once. V gene TRBV6-5 combines with J gene TRBJ1-2, with a possible D match to TRBD1 (6 bases). CDR1 MNHEY and CDR2 SVGAGI come from the germline V gene. V was pared by 6 bases and J by 8 bases, with 16 bases between. This CDR3 region has 13 residues. CDR3 in amino acids: CASSQGLMGGYTF. Written as DNA, the CDR3 is TGTGCCAGCAGCCAGGGGTTAATGGGCGGCTACACCTTC.

The CDR3 DNA reads TGTGCCAGCAGTTATCGGACAGGGGGCTACGAGCAGTACTTC. Protein sequence: CASSYRTGGYEQYF. The rearrangement joins TRBV6-2 or TRBV6-3 to TRBJ2-7; 10 positions match TRBD1. Germline V CDR1 and CDR2: MNHEY, SVGEGT. V gave up 3 bases and J gave up 3 bases; unmatched junction bases: 2. The CDR3 extends over 14 amino acids.

This clone occurred once. The chain has TRBV7-9 and TRBJ2-7, with a tentative D call TRBD2 (7 bases). Germline lookup yields CDR1 SEHNR and CDR2 FQNEAQ (reference sequence). V lost 7 bases and J 4 bases, leaving 17 bases between the germline ends. The CDR3 has 14 amino acids. CDR3 sequence: CASIAGAGPYEQYF. DNA of the CDR3: TGTGCCAGCATTGCGGGGGCCGGGCCATACGAGCAGTACTTC. Complete variable domain (other parts from reference TRBV7-9 and TRBJ2-7): DTGVSQNPRHKITKRGQNVTFRCDPISEHNRLYWYRQTLGQGPEFLTYFQNEAQLEKSRLLSDRFSAERPKGSFSTLEIQRTEQGDSAMYLCASIAGAGPYEQYFGPGTRLTVT.

This chain connects TRBV7-2 to TRBJ2-1, with unresolved D. Looked up from germline, CDR1 is SGHTA and CDR2 is FQGNSA. The CDR3 has 13 residues. V lost 5 bases, J lost 0 bases, and 5 bases lay in between. For the CDR3, the DNA is TGTGCCAGCAGCGCGGCCTCCTACAATGAGCAGTTCTTC. Amino acid sequence: CASSAASYNEQFF.

The rearrangement uses TRBV19 and TRBJ2-5; tentatively, D is TRBD1 (5 bases). The ends were cut back, 1 base at V and 2 bases at J, with 14 bases in the middle. The CDR3 covers 16 residues. CDR1 is LNHDA and CDR2 is SQIVND in the germline V gene (reference sequence). The CDR3 region is CASSIGGALQQETQYF. In DNA form, the CDR3 reads TGTGCCAGTAGTATAGGTGGGGCCCTGCAGCAAGAGACCCAGTACTTC.

The chain has TRBV7-3 and TRBJ2-3; 8 positions match TRBD2. Trimming removed 4 bases from V and 3 bases from J; junction bases left unmatched: 9. The CDR3 contains 16 residues. Germline V lookup: CDR1 SGHTA, CDR2 FQGTGA. The CDR3 reads CASSYSGGAGTDTQYF. The CDR3 region has the DNA TGTGCCAGCAGCTACTCCGGGGGGGCCGGGACAGATACGCAGTATTTT.

The chain carries TRBV28 and TRBJ2-5, with D perhaps assigned TRBD1 or TRBD2 (5 bases each). Trimming removed 8 bases at V and 2 bases at J, with 9 bases between. Germline V CDR1 and CDR2: MDHEN, SYDVKM. This CDR3 is 12 amino acids long. CDR3 nucleotide sequence: TGTGCCAGCGAGGGACCGCAAGAGACCCAGTACTTC. It encodes CASEGPQETQYF.

This clone was recorded once. The rearrangement joins TRBV11-2 to TRBJ2-3, with 7 bases fitting TRBD2. The germline CDR1 and CDR2 sequences are SGHAT and FQNNGV. V dropped 1 base and J dropped 7; count of bases not matched to a gene: 8. The CDR3 length is 15 residues. CDR3 DNA: TGTGCCAGCAGCTTAGTGGCGGGAGCTTCTCATACGCAGTATTTT. Translating it yields CASSLVAGASHTQYF.

The chain recombines TRBV5-1 with TRBJ2-2, with D perhaps TRBD1 or TRBD2 (6 bases each). Germline V gives CDR1 SGHRS, CDR2 YFSETQ. Deletions cut 5 bases from V and 6 bases from J, with 14 bases between. There are 14 residues in the CDR3. The CDR3 nucleotides are TGCGCCAGCAGGATTAAGGGGGGCTCCGGGGAGCTGTTTTTT. Its translation is CASRIKGGSGELFF. Full variable domain (outside the CDR3, taken from reference TRBV5-1 and TRBJ2-2): KAGVTQTPRYLIKTRGQQVTLSCSPISGHRSVSWYQQTPGQGLQFLFEYFSETQRNKGNFPGRFSGRQFSNSRSEMNVSTLELGDSALYLCASRIKGGSGELFFGEGSRLTVL.

The chain employs TRBV12-5 and TRBJ2-4; possible D gene TRBD1, 5 bases. The V end lost 6 bases, the J end lost 0 bases, and 12 bases lay between the germline ends. CDR3 length equals 15 residues. Germline CDR1 is LGHNT and CDR2 is FRNRAP. Here the CDR3 DNA reads TGTGCTAGTGGGCAGGGAAGACTAGCCAAAAACATTCAGTACTTC. Protein: CASGQGRLAKNIQYF.

The chain uses TRBV10-3 and TRBJ1-1, with a tentative D call TRBD1 (6 bases). This CDR3 is built from 14 residues. CDR1 and CDR2 (germline): ENHRY, SYGVKD. The V end lost 3 bases, the J end lost 2 bases, and 10 bases lay between the germline ends. The CDR3 nucleotides read TGTGCCATCAGTGATAGGGGGGTTAACACTGAAGCTTTCTTT. Translated, it gives CAISDRGVNTEAFF.

The J gene is TRBJ2-3, the V gene TRBV13; 10 nucleotides match TRBD2. This CDR3 region has 18 residues. Trimming removed 6 bases from V and 0 bases from J; junction bases left unmatched: 12. The germline V gene has CDR1 PRHDT and CDR2 FYEKMQ (reference sequence). The CDR3, as DNA: TGTGCCAGCAGGCTAACTAGCGGGGTGCGAGGAAGCACAGATACGCAGTATTTT. Translated, it gives CASRLTSGVRGSTDTQYF.

This sequence joins TRBV10-2 and TRBJ2-5, with TRBD1 as a possible D gene (5 bases). CDR1 WSHSY and CDR2 SAAADI come from the germline V gene. CDR3 length: 14 residues. V shed 7 bases and J shed 2 bases, with 14 bases lying between them. The CDR3 DNA follows: TGCGCCAGCAAAGGGGTCACTCGACAAGAGACCCAGTACTTC. It specifies CASKGVTRQETQYF.

The chain links TRBV2 to TRBJ2-3, with no clear D. V was clipped by 4 bases and J by 5 bases, with 7 bases between them. From germline, CDR1 is SNHLY and CDR2 FYNNEI. The CDR3 spans 12 residues. The CDR3 sequence is CASSVKGDTQYF. CDR3 sequence (DNA): TGTGCCAGCAGTGTAAAGGGAGATACGCAGTATTTT. Full variable domain (outside the CDR3, taken from reference TRBV2 and TRBJ2-3): EPEVTQTPSHQVTQMGQEVILRCVPISNHLYFYWYRQILGQKVEFLVSFYNNEISEKSEIFDDQFSVERPDGSNFTLKIRSTKLEDSAMYFCASSVKGDTQYFGPGTRLTVL.

The V gene is TRBV19, the J gene TRBJ1-1; D is undetermined. This CDR3 has 14 amino acids. Germline-derived CDR1 and CDR2 are LNHDA and SQIVND (reference sequence). Trimming took off 7 bases at V and 1 base at J, with 13 bases between the two ends. DNA for the CDR3: TGTGCCAGTAATCTGGGGTGGCGGAACACTGAAGCTTTCTTT. Protein sequence: CASNLGWRNTEAFF.

V gene TRBV9 combines with J gene TRBJ2-3; 12 bases line up with TRBD1. This CDR3 contains 18 residues. Germline CDR1 is SGDLS and CDR2 is YYNGEE. V lost 3 bases to trimming and J lost 0 bases; unmatched junction nucleotides: 8. The CDR3 DNA reads as TGTGCCAGCAGCGCCGGGACAGGGGGCGGAGGAAGCACAGATACGCAGTATTTT. This gives the protein CASSAGTGGGGSTDTQYF. Full variable domain (rest looked up from reference TRBV9 and TRBJ2-3): DSGVTQTPKHLITATGQRVTLRCSPRSGDLSVYWYQQSLDQGLQFLIQYYNGEERAKGNILERFSAQQFPDLHSELNLSSLELGDSALYFCASSAGTGGGGSTDTQYFGPGTRLTVL.

The V gene is TRBV7-9, the J gene TRBJ2-3, with TRBD2 identical over 7 bases. This CDR3 is built from 18 residues. V lost 5 bases and J lost 2; bases outside the gene matches: 16. From germline, CDR1 is SEHNR and CDR2 FQNEAQ (reference sequence). The CDR3 loop is CASSPRRWGRADTDTQYF. CDR3 bases: TGTGCCAGCAGCCCAAGGCGGTGGGGGAGGGCCGACACAGATACGCAGTATTTT.